The 17 T cell receptor beta chains below were found in one sample sequenced in a study of CD8+ T cells in alopecia areata. It was cDNA, reverse transcribed from extracted RNA, that served as the sequencing template. Profiling relied on immunoSEQ multiplex PCR, and the TCRdb table lists in-frame clones only, not all of them. Of about 140,000 clones detected, roughly 86% appear once; the ten largest clones hold less than 15%. Treatment indicated: oral pan-JAK inhibitor, 5-10 mg twice daily. The sample consisted of CD8+ T cells sorted from blood, taken at week 4, from a patient treated with tofacitinib. Receptors were obtained from a human donor with alopecia areata.

This clone came up a few times. V and J are TRBV5-5 and TRBJ2-3, with 7 bases aligning to TRBD1. Germline assignment: CDR1 SGHKS and CDR2 YYEKEE (reference sequence). The CDR3 extends over 13 amino acids. With 10 bases clipped from V and 2 bases from J, the junction kept 7 bases outside the gene matches. The CDR3 region has the DNA TGTGCCGTGGGGACAGAGCTCACAGATACGCAGTATTTT. It translates to CAVGTELTDTQYF. The full variable domain, in which reference TRBV5-5 and TRBJ2-3 provide the parts outside the CDR3, is DAGVTQSPTHLIKTRGQQVTLRCSPISGHKSVSWYQQVLGQGPQFIFQYYEKEERGRGNFPDRFSARQFPNYSSELNVNALLLGDSALYLCAVGTELTDTQYFGPGTRLTVL.

This sequence joins TRBV7-9 and TRBJ1-2; no clear D. Germline assignment: CDR1 SEHNR and CDR2 FQNEAQ (reference sequence). V shed 4 bases and J shed 8 bases, with 23 bases lying between them. CDR3 size: 16 residues. Here the CDR3 reads CASSSEGLGSRPGYTF. CDR3 DNA: TGTGCCAGCAGCTCAGAGGGCCTGGGGTCCCGTCCGGGCTACACCTTC.

The chain carries TRBV5-1 and TRBJ2-7; a possible D gene is TRBD1 (5 bases). The ends were cut back, 5 bases at V and 0 bases at J, with 6 bases in the middle. Germline V gene sequence: CDR1 SGHRS, CDR2 YFSETQ. The CDR3 has 12 amino acids. The DNA for the CDR3 is TGCGCCAGCAGGGGGCTCTCCTACGAGCAGTACTTC. Its protein product is CASRGLSYEQYF.

This sequence joins TRBV30 and TRBJ1-1; D call uncertain. V lost 1 base, J lost 1 base, and 7 bases lay in between. CDR1 GTSNPN and CDR2 SVGIG come from the germline V gene (reference sequence). This CDR3 contains 13 residues. DNA for the CDR3: TGTGCCTGGAGTGAGAGTGCGAACACTGAAGCTTTCTTT. Encoded protein: CAWSESANTEAFF.

The chain uses TRBV29-1 and TRBJ2-7, with a tentative D call TRBD1 (6 bases). Per germline, CDR1 SQVTM and CDR2 ANQGSEA. The CDR3 is 15 amino acids. V gave up 1 base and J gave up 4 bases, with 17 bases separating them. CDR3 nucleotide sequence: TGCAGCGTTGAAGTACCGGGACAAGATGGGTACGAGCAGTACTTC. Protein: CSVEVPGQDGYEQYF.

The rearrangement joins TRBV12-5 to TRBJ1-2; D may be TRBD1 (6 bases). V gave up 3 bases and J gave up 4 bases, with 15 bases separating them. CDR3 length: 15 residues. Per germline, CDR1 LGHNT and CDR2 FRNRAP. DNA for the CDR3: TGTGCTAGTGGTTTATCGGGGGCGGATTCCTATGGCTACACCTTC. Translated, it gives CASGLSGADSYGYTF. The whole variable domain, filled in from reference TRBV12-5 and TRBJ1-2, reads DARVTQTPRHKVTEMGQEVTMRCQPILGHNTVFWYRQTMMQGLELLAYFRNRAPLDDSGMPKDRFSAEMPDATLATLKIQPSEPRDSAVYFCASGLSGADSYGYTFGSGTRLTVV.

The chain joins TRBV9 to TRBJ1-1, with D tentatively TRBD1 (6 bases). From germline, CDR1 is SGDLS and CDR2 YYNGEE. The V end was cut by 0 bases, the J end by 3 bases, with 9 bases between. The CDR3 has 14 amino acids. The CDR3 sequence is CASSVGPGDTEAFF. CDR3 nucleotide sequence: TGTGCCAGCAGCGTAGGGCCAGGGGACACTGAAGCTTTCTTT. The full variable domain, rest sourced from reference TRBV9 and TRBJ1-1, is DSGVTQTPKHLITATGQRVTLRCSPRSGDLSVYWYQQSLDQGLQFLIQYYNGEERAKGNILERFSAQQFPDLHSELNLSSLELGDSALYFCASSVGPGDTEAFFGQGTRLTVV.

A single count supports this clone. The chain recombines TRBV6-5 with TRBJ2-7; D is uncertain. The CDR3 loop spans 13 amino acids. The V and J ends lost 4 bases and 2 bases respectively, with 9 bases between them. Germline-derived CDR1 and CDR2 are MNHEY and SVGAGI. The CDR3 protein is CASSLGKTYEQYF. CDR3 DNA sequence: TGTGCCAGCAGTTTGGGAAAAACCTACGAGCAGTACTTC.

In regard to this clone: It is likely a read error: a sequence one base away is far more abundant. The genes are TRBV13 and TRBJ2-3, with D hard to call. Trimming cost V 4 bases and J 5 bases, with 4 bases left between them. The CDR3 spans 11 residues. Germline V CDR1 and CDR2: PRHDT, FYEKMQ (reference sequence). This CDR3 reads CASSYRDTQYF. Here the CDR3 DNA reads TGTGCCAGCAGCTACAGAGATACGCAGTATTTT.

This clone was seen only once. The chain uses TRBV7-9 and TRBJ2-7; D unclear. Looked up from germline, CDR1 is SEHNR and CDR2 is FQNEAQ (reference sequence). V dropped 3 bases and J dropped 0 bases, with 9 bases sitting between them. This CDR3 has 14 residues. The DNA of the CDR3 is TGTGCCAGCAGCTTCGTCGGGTCCTCCTACGAGCAGTACTTC. Translation gives CASSFVGSSYEQYF.

CDR3 protein: CASSLVGGRSNTGELFF. CDR3 nucleotide sequence: TGTGCCAGCAGTTTAGTCGGCGGGAGGTCGAACACCGGGGAGCTGTTTTTT. The chain uses TRBV27 and TRBJ2-2; 8 nucleotides align to TRBD2. The CDR3 consists of 17 residues. V lost 2 bases and J lost 0; bases outside the gene matches: 5. Germline values: CDR1 MNHEY, CDR2 SMNVEV (reference sequence).

The V and J genes are TRBV30 and TRBJ2-2; D unresolved. Trimming stripped 2 bases from V and 10 bases from J, with 8 bases between. This CDR3 spans 11 amino acids. Germline CDR1 GTSNPN, CDR2 SVGIG (reference sequence). The CDR3 nucleotides are TGTGCCTGGAGTCAGTGGGAGGAGCTGTTTTTT. Amino acids: CAWSQWEELFF.

This chain connects TRBV13 to TRBJ2-7, with 9 nucleotides matching TRBD1. Germline V gives CDR1 PRHDT, CDR2 FYEKMQ (reference sequence). This CDR3 comprises 15 residues. Trimming removed 5 bases from V and 6 bases from J; junction bases left unmatched: 11. The CDR3 sequence is CASSPRGTGTVEQYF. The CDR3 DNA sequence: TGTGCCAGCAGCCCCAGAGGGACAGGGACCGTCGAGCAGTACTTC.

This clone is a singleton in its sample. The chain has TRBV6-5 and TRBJ2-5; 7 nucleotides agree with TRBD2. With the DNA end fitting TRBJ2-7 better, the J assignment may be wrong. The CDR3 has 12 amino acids. Germline assignment: CDR1 MNHEY and CDR2 SVGAGI. The CDR3 region is CATIAGSYEQYF. The CDR3 DNA reads TGTGCCACAATAGCGGGTTCCTACGAGCAGTACTTC.

The chain uses TRBV6-5 and TRBJ2-7, with a possible D match to TRBD1 (6 bases). Germline V lookup: CDR1 MNHEY, CDR2 SVGAGI. The CDR3 runs to 15 residues. V lost 0 bases, J lost 3 bases, and 12 bases lay in between. The CDR3 DNA follows: TGTGCCAGCAGTTACTCCTCCGGACAGATCTACGAGCAGTACTTC. Residues: CASSYSSGQIYEQYF.

This chain uses TRBV5-6 with TRBJ2-3, with D uncertain. The V end was cut by 0 bases, the J end by 4 bases, with 6 bases between. CDR3 size: 13 residues. Germline-derived CDR1 and CDR2 are SGHDT and YYEEEE. The CDR3: CASSLEEPDTQYF. In DNA, the CDR3 is TGTGCCAGCAGCTTGGAGGAACCAGATACGCAGTATTTT.

The rearrangement joins TRBV10-3 to TRBJ2-1, with D possibly matching TRBD2 (6 bases). Between the trimmed V and J ends, which lost 0 bases and 7 bases, there was a span of 19 bases. Germline CDR1 is ENHRY and CDR2 is SYGVKD. The CDR3 is made up of 17 amino acids. CDR3 nucleotides: TGTGCCATCAGTGAGTCGTGGCAGGGACTTGCTTATAATGAGCAGTTCTTC. This sequence encodes CAISESWQGLAYNEQFF.